This T cell receptor beta chain emerged from a study of blood T cell repertoires in COVID-19. Study information: Samples taken during acute and convalescent COVID-19 were collected in the United States, Italy and Spain. PBMCs, B-cell-depleted T cells, or T cells provided the cDNA or gDNA that made up the material.

In the source study's methods: Estimation of nucleated cell counts was performed using reference gene primer amplification. The table came from immunoSEQ multiplex PCR; TCRdb's copy has only in-frame clones and leaves some out. The DNA gave D and trimming, while V, J and clone size come from that table. Among approximately 250,000 clones listed, approximately 90% were seen once. This clone was detected ten times or more. Participants had their cohort set by participant-reported clinical history. Source material: PBMCs or T cells enriched from blood (not recorded which). This clonotype originated in a woman in her twenties or thirties who had recovered from COVID-19.

The CDR3: CASSSSPGTANTEAFF. CDR3 coding DNA: TGCGCCAGCAGCTCGTCTCCCGGGACAGCGAACACTGAAGCTTTCTTT. The V gene is TRBV5-1, the J gene TRBJ1-1, with 7 bases matching TRBD1. The CDR3 consists of 16 residues. Trimming took 3 bases from V and 1 from J; bases not matched to a gene: 9. CDR1 is SGHRS and CDR2 is YFSETQ in the germline V gene.